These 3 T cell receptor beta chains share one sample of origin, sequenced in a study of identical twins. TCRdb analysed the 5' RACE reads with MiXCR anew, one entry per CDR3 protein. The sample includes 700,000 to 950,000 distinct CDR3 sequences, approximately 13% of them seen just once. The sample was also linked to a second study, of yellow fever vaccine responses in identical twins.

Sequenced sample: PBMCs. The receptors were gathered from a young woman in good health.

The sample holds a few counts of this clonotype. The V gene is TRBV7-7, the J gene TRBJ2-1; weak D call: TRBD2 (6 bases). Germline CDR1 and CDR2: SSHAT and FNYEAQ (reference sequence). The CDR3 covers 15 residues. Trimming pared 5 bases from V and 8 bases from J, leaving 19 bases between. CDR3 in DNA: TGTGCCAGCAGCCCCGGAACTAGCTTCTCCCATGAGCAGTTCTTC. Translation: CASSPGTSFSHEQFF.

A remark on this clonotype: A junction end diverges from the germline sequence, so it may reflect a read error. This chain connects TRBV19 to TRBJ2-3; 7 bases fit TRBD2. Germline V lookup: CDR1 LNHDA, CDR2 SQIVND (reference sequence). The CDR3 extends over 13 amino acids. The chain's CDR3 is CVSSTGTTGPQYF. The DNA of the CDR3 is TGTGTCAGTAGTACCGGGACTACTGGCCCGCAGTATTTT.

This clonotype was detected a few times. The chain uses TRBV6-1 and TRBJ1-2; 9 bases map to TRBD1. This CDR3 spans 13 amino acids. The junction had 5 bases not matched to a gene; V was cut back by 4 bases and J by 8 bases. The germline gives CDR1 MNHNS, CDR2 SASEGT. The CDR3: CASSATGGRGYTF. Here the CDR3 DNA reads TGTGCCAGCAGTGCCACAGGGGGCCGGGGCTACACCTTC.